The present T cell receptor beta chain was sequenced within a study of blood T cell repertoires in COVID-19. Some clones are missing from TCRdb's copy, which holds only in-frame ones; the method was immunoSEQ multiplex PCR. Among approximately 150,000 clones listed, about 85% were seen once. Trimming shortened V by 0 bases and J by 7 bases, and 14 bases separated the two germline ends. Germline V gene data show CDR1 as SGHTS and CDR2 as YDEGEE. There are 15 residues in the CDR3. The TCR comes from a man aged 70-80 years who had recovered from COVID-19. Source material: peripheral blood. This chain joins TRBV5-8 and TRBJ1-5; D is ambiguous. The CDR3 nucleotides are TGTGCCAGCAGCTTGGCCGTCGGGTTCGGACAGCCCCAGCATTTT. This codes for CASSLAVGFGQPQHF.